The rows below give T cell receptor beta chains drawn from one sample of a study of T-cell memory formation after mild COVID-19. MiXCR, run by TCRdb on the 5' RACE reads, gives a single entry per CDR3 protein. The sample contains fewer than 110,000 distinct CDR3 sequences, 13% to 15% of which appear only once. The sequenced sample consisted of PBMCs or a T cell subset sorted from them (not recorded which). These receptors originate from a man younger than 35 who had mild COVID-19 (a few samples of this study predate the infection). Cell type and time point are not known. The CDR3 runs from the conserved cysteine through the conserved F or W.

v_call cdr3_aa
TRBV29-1 CSVPRRRGYGYTF
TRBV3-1 CASRSFRENTGELFF
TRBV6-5 CASSYSIPFGDEKLFF
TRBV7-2 CASSLGGHKISPLHF
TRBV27 CASSFQGSYEQYF
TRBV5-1 CASSSPGGGSEQFF
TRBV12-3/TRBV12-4 CASRPAGTEAFF
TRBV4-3 CASSQEDQAGANVLTF
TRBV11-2 CASSPGQDYGYTF
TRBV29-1 CSVGRMNTEAFF
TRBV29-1 CSVVQRGGTDTQYF
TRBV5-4 CASSQGLEETQYF
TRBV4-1 CASSQARDQDTQYF
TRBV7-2 CASSSTGSPYNSPLHF
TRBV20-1 CSARGQGEEGEKLFF
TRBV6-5 CASSYFAGGNYGYTF
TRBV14 CASSVGDTLSTDTQYF
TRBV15 CATSREDMSIQYF
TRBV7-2 CASSLVSGVTHNEQFF
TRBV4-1 CASSQEAWGNQPQHF
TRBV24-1 CATSDRAGGEAFF
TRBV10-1 CASSESGTPSTDTQYF
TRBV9 CASSVTTSGGRDTQYF
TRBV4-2 CASSQEIGSYEQYF
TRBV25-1 CASSDRSWVSNQPQHF
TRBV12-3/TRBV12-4 CASRDRLDFSGNTIYF
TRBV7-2 CASSLAPGHWMSDTQYF
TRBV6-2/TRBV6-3 CASSYPLETVNTGELFF
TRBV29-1 CSVPTYRGAGTEAFF
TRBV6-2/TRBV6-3 CASSHDSLYNEQFF
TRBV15 CATSRGTGARTDTQYF
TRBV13 CASSFFRGGTDTQYF
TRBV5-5 CASSLEFKGVREKLFF
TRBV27 CASSYSADTQYF
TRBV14 CASSQDTRPPSTDTQYF
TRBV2 CASSGTSGGAIFNEQFF
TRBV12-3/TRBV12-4 CASSSNTGTVSPRQPQHF
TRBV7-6 CASSLESGGSPLHF
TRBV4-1 CASSQEDGGNTEAFF
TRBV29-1 CSVAGLAGLNEQFF
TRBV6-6 CASTGPGRETSYEQYF
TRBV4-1 CASSQDREFYEQYF
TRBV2 CASGHPGQGGHQPQHF
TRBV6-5 CASRYREAYGYTF
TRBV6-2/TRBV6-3 CASTPKLLRPPNYGYTF
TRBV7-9 CASSPIGPPQPQHF
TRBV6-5 CASRLQQAPVNEQFF
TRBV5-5 CASSRPPFAQYF
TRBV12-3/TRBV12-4 CASSPEGGGEQFF
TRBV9 CASSVDCSGANVLTF
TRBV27 CASKRGTYNSPLHF
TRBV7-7 CASSSGTGGHEQFF
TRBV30 CAWSTGTGTDEQFF
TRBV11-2 CASSFTGDKLFF
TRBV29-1 CSVRDRGSPLHF
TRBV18 CASSPNPGTSVSDTQYF
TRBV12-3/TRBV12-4 CASSFSGTALAGANVLTF
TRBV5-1 CASSEGQGTLNTEAFF
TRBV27 CASKPETGFYEQYF
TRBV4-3 CASSQGTSQETQYF